This is a list of T cell receptor beta chains from one sample in a study of cytomegalovirus exposure and HLA in healthy donors. The data were produced by immunoSEQ multiplex PCR, yet TCRdb's version contains in-frame clones alone and is incomplete. The sample comprises about 200,000 clones, 76% of which are singletons, and 0.63% rests with the top ten. The sequenced sample was PBMCs. These receptors were taken from a man aged 18 to 35 in good health and CMV-seronegative. CDR3s include the opening cysteine and the closing phenylalanine or tryptophan. The order of the fields is D gene, J gene, clone size, V gene, CDR3 DNA, CDR3 protein. D genes are given only for firm matches. Only part of the rows carry a size: once, few, many, or a class if the clone is expanded.

d_call: TRBD1
j_call: TRBJ1-1
clone_size: -
v_call: TRBV30
cdr3_nt: TGTGCCTGGAGTGGATTAGACGCGTCAGGGGGCGCGGGATTGGTTGAAGCTTTCTTT
cdr3_aa: CAWSGLDASGGAGLVEAFF

d_call: TRBD2
j_call: TRBJ2-7
clone_size: -
v_call: TRBV7-9
cdr3_nt: TGTGCCAGCAGCCAGAAGGGGACTAGCGGGACAGACGAGCAGTACTTC
cdr3_aa: CASSQKGTSGTDEQYF

d_call: -
j_call: TRBJ2-1
clone_size: few
v_call: TRBV5-1
cdr3_nt: TGCGCCAGCAGCACTGGAGAGTACAATGAGCAGTTCTTC
cdr3_aa: CASSTGEYNEQFF

d_call: TRBD1
j_call: TRBJ1-5
clone_size: few
v_call: TRBV19
cdr3_nt: TGTGCCAGTAGTCACCAGGGGGCGGTTCAGCCCCAGCATTTT
cdr3_aa: CASSHQGAVQPQHF

d_call: -
j_call: TRBJ2-7
clone_size: -
v_call: TRBV11-2
cdr3_nt: TGTGCCAGCAGACGACACGCCAGCTCCTACGAGCAGTACTTC
cdr3_aa: CASRRHASSYEQYF

d_call: -
j_call: TRBJ2-1
clone_size: -
v_call: TRBV11-2
cdr3_nt: TGTGCCAGCAGCTTACTTAGGAGCTCCTACAATGAGCAGTTCTTC
cdr3_aa: CASSLLRSSYNEQFF

d_call: TRBD1
j_call: TRBJ1-2
clone_size: -
v_call: TRBV10-3
cdr3_nt: TGTGCCATCATGGGGGCAGGGGGCTATAGTGGCTACACCTTC
cdr3_aa: CAIMGAGGYSGYTF

d_call: -
j_call: TRBJ2-1
clone_size: few
v_call: TRBV5-6
cdr3_nt: TGTGCCAGCAGCTTGGGGGAGAACTACTACAATGAGCAGTTCTTC
cdr3_aa: CASSLGENYYNEQFF

d_call: TRBD2
j_call: TRBJ2-7
clone_size: once
v_call: TRBV28
cdr3_nt: TGTGCCAGCAGTTTTGGGGGGGGGAGGACCTACGAGCAGTACTTC
cdr3_aa: CASSFGGGRTYEQYF

d_call: -
j_call: TRBJ2-7
clone_size: -
v_call: TRBV5-5
cdr3_nt: TGTGCCAGCAGCTTGTACGGCAGGGCCCGGGAGCAGTACTTC
cdr3_aa: CASSLYGRAREQYF

d_call: TRBD1
j_call: TRBJ2-2
clone_size: -
v_call: TRBV5-1
cdr3_nt: TGCGCCAGCAGCCCCGGTGGCCAGGGGGCACCTGGGGCCGGGGAGCTGTTTTTT
cdr3_aa: CASSPGGQGAPGAGELFF

d_call: TRBD2
j_call: TRBJ2-3
clone_size: -
v_call: TRBV6-5
cdr3_nt: TGTGCCAGCAACTCGGCTAGCGGGCGAGAAGATACGCAGTATTTT
cdr3_aa: CASNSASGREDTQYF

d_call: TRBD2
j_call: TRBJ2-7
clone_size: -
v_call: TRBV12-5
cdr3_nt: TGTGCTAGTGGTTTAAGGGGCGGGAGGTTCTACGAGCAGTACTTC
cdr3_aa: CASGLRGGRFYEQYF

d_call: -
j_call: TRBJ1-1
clone_size: few
v_call: TRBV28
cdr3_nt: TGTGCCAGCCGAGTGGAGGGAAACGAAGCTTTCTTT
cdr3_aa: CASRVEGNEAFF

d_call: -
j_call: TRBJ2-1
clone_size: -
v_call: TRBV5-1
cdr3_nt: TGCGCCAGCAGCCAAGGACTAGGGGGGGTCAATGAGCAGTTCTTC
cdr3_aa: CASSQGLGGVNEQFF